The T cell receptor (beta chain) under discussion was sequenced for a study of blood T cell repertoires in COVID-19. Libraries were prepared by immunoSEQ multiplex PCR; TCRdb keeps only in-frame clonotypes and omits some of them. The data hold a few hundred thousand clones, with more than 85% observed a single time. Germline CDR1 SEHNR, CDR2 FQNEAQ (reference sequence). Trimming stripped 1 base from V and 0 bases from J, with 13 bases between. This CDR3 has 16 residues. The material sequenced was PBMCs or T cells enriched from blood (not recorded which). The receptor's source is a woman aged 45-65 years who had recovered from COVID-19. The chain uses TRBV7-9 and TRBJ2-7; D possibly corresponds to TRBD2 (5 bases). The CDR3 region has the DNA TGTGCCAGCAGCTTAGAAGGTGGGAGATCCTCCTACGAGCAGTACTTC. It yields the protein CASSLEGGRSSYEQYF.